This entry lists 27 T cell receptor beta chains sequenced from one sample in a study of blood T cell repertoires in COVID-19. Only in-frame clones appear in the TCRdb table, and some are missing; sequencing was by immunoSEQ multiplex PCR. The sample contains about 110,000 clones, more than 65% of which appear only once. The sequencing sample was made of peripheral blood. The receptors derive from a woman older than 75 with acute or convalescent COVID-19.

This chain joins TRBV27 and TRBJ2-7; possibly TRBD2 for D (6 bases). Germline loops: CDR1 MNHEY, CDR2 SMNVEV (reference sequence). V was shortened by 4 bases and J by 0 bases, with 19 bases between the two germline ends. This CDR3 contains 17 residues. CDR3 sequence (DNA): TGTGCCAGCAGTTCCCTTAATGTAGCGGCCATCTCCTACGAGCAGTACTTC. Residues: CASSSLNVAAISYEQYF.

The V gene is TRBV20-1, the J gene TRBJ1-5, with D tentatively TRBD1 (6 bases). Germline CDR1 reads DFQATT; CDR2 reads SNEGSKA (reference sequence). With 7 bases removed from V and 11 bases from J, the gap between germline ends came to 12 bases. The length of the CDR3 is 10 residues. The CDR3 DNA reads as TGCAGTGTTTACAGGGAGACCCAGCATTTT. Translated: CSVYRETQHF.

The genes are TRBV30 and TRBJ2-7, with D perhaps TRBD2 (7 bases). Germline CDR1 and CDR2: GTSNPN and SVGIG (reference sequence). The CDR3 is 15 amino acids. The V end lost 1 base, the J end lost 4 bases, and 17 bases lay between the germline ends. The CDR3 coding sequence is TGTGCCTGGAGTGCTCTTCGGGGGGCCTTATACGAGCAGTACTTC. Translation gives CAWSALRGALYEQYF.

The V gene is TRBV3-1 (or the pseudogene TRBV3-2), the J gene TRBJ2-3; 9 bases map to TRBD2. After removal of 4 bases from V and 0 bases from J, the junction contained 2 bases not matched to a gene. The CDR3 loop spans 15 amino acids. Germline CDR1 and CDR2: LGHDT and YNNKEL (reference sequence). Here the CDR3 reads CASSPLAGSTDTQYF. CDR3 coding DNA: TGTGCCAGCAGCCCCCTAGCGGGGAGCACAGATACGCAGTATTTT.

The chain recombines TRBV24-1 with TRBJ2-1, with a possible D match to TRBD1 (6 bases). This CDR3 contains 14 residues. Germline assignment: CDR1 KGHDR and CDR2 SFDVKD. V lost 5 bases and J lost 6, with 13 bases in between. CDR3 amino acids: CATSAEVQGNEQFF. Written as DNA, the CDR3 is TGTGCCACCAGTGCCGAGGTACAGGGCAATGAGCAGTTCTTC.

The chain recombines TRBV6-5 with TRBJ2-7, with TRBD1 matching over 8 bases. The CDR3 has 14 amino acids. V trimming: 6 bases; J trimming: 5 bases; junction bases outside the gene matches: 9. CDR1 is MNHEY and CDR2 is SVGAGI in the germline V gene. The CDR3, as DNA: TGTGCCAGCAGACGCGGACAGGGAGTGCACGAGCAGTACTTC. It is translated as CASRRGQGVHEQYF.

Turning to this clone: Other DNA variants within this sample encode the same CDR3. V usage is TRBV5-5 and J usage is TRBJ1-6; 8 bases align to TRBD1. The CDR3 is 14 residues long. V gave up 3 bases and J gave up 7 bases; unmatched junction bases: 3. CDR1 is SGHKS, CDR2 YYEKEE, per germline (reference sequence). The CDR3 DNA follows: TGTGCCAGCAGCTCAGGACAGGGAAATTCACCCCTCCACTTT. Amino acid sequence: CASSSGQGNSPLHF.

This chain connects TRBV9 to TRBJ2-7; unclear D gene. Deletions cut 0 bases from V and 3 bases from J, with 10 bases between. The CDR3 covers 14 residues. Germline V lookup: CDR1 SGDLS, CDR2 YYNGEE. CDR3 nucleotides: TGTGCCAGCAGCGTAGTGGCGGATTTCTACGAGCAGTACTTC. Its translation is CASSVVADFYEQYF.

The genes are TRBV11-2 and TRBJ1-6, with D tentatively TRBD1 (5 bases). The CDR3 contains 13 residues. V was shortened by 1 base and J by 13 bases, with 11 bases between the two germline ends. In germline, CDR1 is SGHAT, CDR2 FQNNGV. CDR3 DNA: TGTGCCAGCAGCTTAGTCGCAGGGCGGCCCCTCCACTTT. Translation gives CASSLVAGRPLHF. Full variable domain (rest looked up from reference TRBV11-2 and TRBJ1-6): EAGVAQSPRYKIIEKRQSVAFWCNPISGHATLYWYQQILGQGPKLLIQFQNNGVVDDSQLPKDRFSAERLKGVDSTLKIQPAKLEDSAVYLCASSLVAGRPLHFGNGTRLTVT.

The gene calls are TRBV5-1 and TRBJ1-6, with a weak D call TRBD1 (5 bases). This CDR3 contains 14 residues. Trimming took off 8 bases at V and 6 bases at J, with 15 bases between the two ends. Per germline, CDR1 SGHRS and CDR2 YFSETQ. The CDR3 DNA reads TGCGCCAGTAGAACCGGGACTAGTAATTCACCCCTCCACTTT. This encodes CASRTGTSNSPLHF.

The chain uses TRBV4-1 and TRBJ2-5; 9 bases match TRBD2. There are 16 residues in the CDR3. Trimming took 7 bases from V and 2 from J; bases not matched to a gene: 11. Germline lookup yields CDR1 MGHRA and CDR2 YSYEKL. CDR3 in amino acids: CASTPVASGVQETQYF. Written as DNA, the CDR3 is TGCGCCAGCACCCCCGTGGCTAGCGGGGTTCAAGAGACCCAGTACTTC.

J is TRBJ2-1 and V is TRBV5-1; 7 bases map to TRBD2. CDR3 length: 16 residues. The V segment lost 3 bases and the J segment 0 bases; nucleotides outside the gene matches: 6. Germline-derived CDR1 and CDR2 are SGHRS and YFSETQ. The CDR3 here is CASSSSSGSSYNEQFF. The CDR3 DNA is TGCGCCAGCAGCTCATCTAGCGGAAGCTCCTACAATGAGCAGTTCTTC.

This chain connects TRBV5-4 to TRBJ1-2, with D uncertain. The V and J ends lost 0 bases and 0 bases respectively, with 12 bases between them. Germline V gene sequence: CDR1 SGHNT, CDR2 YYREEE (reference sequence). The CDR3 totals 16 residues. CDR3 sequence reads: CASSLGRTSANYGYTF. The CDR3 DNA reads TGTGCCAGCAGCTTGGGTCGGACTAGCGCTAACTATGGCTACACCTTC.

The chain is built from TRBV5-1 and TRBJ2-1; D is possibly TRBD1 (5 bases). V was cut by 4 bases and J by 1 base, with 12 bases left in between. Germline CDR1 reads SGHRS; CDR2 reads YFSETQ. This CDR3 comprises 15 residues. The CDR3: CASSPSTASYNEQFF. As DNA, the CDR3 is TGCGCCAGCAGCCCTTCGACAGCATCCTACAATGAGCAGTTCTTC.

The chain combines TRBV10-2 with TRBJ2-7; tentatively, D is TRBD2 (7 bases). Germline V CDR1 and CDR2: WSHSY, SAAADI. The CDR3 extends over 14 amino acids. Trimming took 8 bases from V and 0 from J, leaving 14 bases between them. The CDR3 DNA reads as TGCGCCAGCGGGCGGGGGCTAGACTCCTACGAGCAGTACTTC. Its protein product is CASGRGLDSYEQYF.

This clone was observed once. The CDR3 reads CASSLSWGSETQYF. The CDR3 DNA sequence: TGTGCCAGCAGCTTGTCGTGGGGCTCGGAGACCCAGTACTTC. The chain has TRBV5-4 and TRBJ2-5; D is perhaps TRBD1 (5 bases). The V end lost 1 base, the J end lost 5 bases, and 12 bases lay between the germline ends. The CDR3 sequence is 14 residues long. Germline V gene data show CDR1 as SGHNT and CDR2 as YYREEE (reference sequence).

This rearrangement joins TRBV9 to TRBJ2-1, with TRBD2 identical over 12 bases. The V segment lost 1 base and the J segment 10 bases; nucleotides outside the gene matches: 9. CDR1 is SGDLS, CDR2 YYNGEE, per germline. The CDR3 is made up of 16 amino acids. The CDR3 protein is CASSVSPWTSGEEQFF. CDR3 DNA: TGTGCCAGCAGCGTAAGCCCCTGGACTAGCGGGGAGGAGCAGTTCTTC.

The chain is built from TRBV7-8 and TRBJ2-6; tentative D call: TRBD2 (5 bases). V lost 4 bases and J lost 1, with 17 bases in between. The CDR3 is 18 residues long. Germline-derived CDR1 and CDR2 are SGHVS and FQNEAQ. CDR3 DNA: TGTGCCAGCAGCTCCAGCGCGAGGGTTTTTTCTGGGGCCAACGTCCTGACTTTC. This translates into CASSSSARVFSGANVLTF.

The chain links TRBV5-1 to TRBJ2-2, with TRBD1 as a possible D gene (7 bases). Germline CDR1 and CDR2: SGHRS and YFSETQ. V gave up 4 bases and J gave up 4 bases, with 14 bases separating them. The CDR3 has 15 amino acids. The CDR3 nucleotides are TGCGCCAGCAGCCCAGGGGGGAGCGGCACCGGGGAGCTGTTTTTT. Residues: CASSPGGSGTGELFF.

This clone was counted a single time. The chain combines TRBV9 with TRBJ2-3, with unresolved D. The V end lost 3 bases, the J end lost 2 bases, and 13 bases lay between the germline ends. Germline CDR1 and CDR2: SGDLS and YYNGEE. This CDR3 has 15 residues. The CDR3 DNA is TGTGCCAGCAGCGGGCGGCGTGGCTTCACAGATACGCAGTATTTT. Amino acids: CASSGRRGFTDTQYF.

The J gene is TRBJ2-1, the V gene TRBV5-1, with 9 bases lining up with TRBD1. CDR1 is SGHRS and CDR2 is YFSETQ in the germline V gene. V dropped 7 bases and J dropped 3; count of bases not matched to a gene: 2. The CDR3 is 13 residues long. The chain's CDR3 is CASGGQGYNEQFF. In DNA form, the CDR3 reads TGCGCCAGCGGGGGACAGGGCTACAATGAGCAGTTCTTC.

V gene TRBV6-2 or TRBV6-3 combines with J gene TRBJ2-1, with 9 positions matching TRBD1. The V and J ends lost 4 bases and 8 bases, in that order; junction bases with no gene match: 3. Germline values: CDR1 MNHEY, CDR2 SVGEGT. The CDR3 runs to 13 residues. The CDR3 DNA sequence: TGTGCCAGCAGTTGGACAGGGGCATATGAGCAGTTCTTC. Its protein is CASSWTGAYEQFF.

The genes are TRBV18 and TRBJ1-5; D is undetermined. CDR3 size: 13 residues. Between the trimmed V and J ends, which lost 1 base and 5 bases, there was a span of 6 bases. The germline V gene has CDR1 KGHSH and CDR2 LQKENI. The CDR3 here is CASSPRSDQPQHF. In DNA, the CDR3 is TGTGCCAGCTCACCACGCTCGGATCAGCCCCAGCATTTT.

The chain carries TRBV6-5 and TRBJ2-1; a possible D gene is TRBD2 (5 bases). Deletions cut 5 bases from V and 7 bases from J, with 9 bases between. CDR3 length equals 12 residues. Germline V gene lookup returns CDR1 MNHEY and CDR2 SVGAGI. CDR3 sequence reads: CASSSTGNEQFF. CDR3 DNA: TGTGCCAGCAGTAGCACGGGGAATGAGCAGTTCTTC.

The chain has TRBV29-1 and TRBJ2-2; D is unclear. The CDR3 is 15 residues long. V dropped 5 bases and J dropped 4 bases, with 17 bases sitting between them. Per the germline V gene, CDR1 is SQVTM and CDR2 is ANQGSEA. The CDR3 loop reads CSVLERRRSTGELFF. In nucleotides, the CDR3 is TGCAGCGTTTTGGAGAGGAGACGGAGCACCGGGGAGCTGTTTTTT.

The genes are TRBV27 and TRBJ2-1, with TRBD2 identical over 12 bases. This CDR3 is built from 15 residues. Per germline, CDR1 MNHEY and CDR2 SMNVEV (reference sequence). The ends lost 6 bases at V and 1 base at J; junction bases unmatched: 1. CDR3 protein: CASRTSGGSYNEQFF. CDR3 sequence (DNA): TGTGCCAGCAGAACTAGCGGGGGGTCCTACAATGAGCAGTTCTTC.

The chain links TRBV5-6 to TRBJ1-6; D possibly corresponds to TRBD1 (6 bases). The CDR3 covers 14 residues. Germline assignment: CDR1 SGHDT and CDR2 YYEEEE. The V end lost 0 bases, the J end lost 7 bases, and 8 bases lay between the germline ends. CDR3 protein: CASSLVQGNSPLHF. The CDR3 nucleotides are TGTGCCAGCAGCTTGGTCCAGGGGAATTCACCCCTCCACTTT.